These T cell receptor beta chains were read from a single sample in a study of cytomegalovirus exposure and HLA in healthy donors. Clones were read by immunoSEQ multiplex PCR, and TCRdb kept only the in-frame ones, dropping some. The data show some 76,000 clones, approximately 93% seen once. Source material: PBMCs. These TCRs come from a woman between 18 and 29 years old in good health and CMV-seropositive. Both conserved end residues are trimmed from each CDR3. The order of the fields is D gene, V gene, J gene, CDR3 protein. The D gene is left open where the match is weak.

d_call: NA
v_call: TRBV6-6
j_call: TRBJ2-5
cdr3_aa: ASSETMGETQY

d_call: NA
v_call: TRBV5-1
j_call: TRBJ1-3
cdr3_aa: ASSFELGNTIY

d_call: NA
v_call: TRBV28
j_call: TRBJ2-7
cdr3_aa: ASSWGVGEQY

d_call: TRBD1
v_call: TRBV6-1
j_call: TRBJ1-1
cdr3_aa: ASTTRQGIDTEAF

d_call: NA
v_call: TRBV28
j_call: TRBJ2-7
cdr3_aa: ASSYGGQIRLTYEQY

d_call: NA
v_call: TRBV30
j_call: TRBJ2-5
cdr3_aa: AWHPGPRGTQY

d_call: NA
v_call: TRBV21-1
j_call: TRBJ1-2
cdr3_aa: TLACGGDATYGYT

d_call: TRBD1
v_call: TRBV30
j_call: TRBJ1-1
cdr3_aa: AWSGRGFTEAF

d_call: NA
v_call: TRBV11-2
j_call: NA
cdr3_aa: ASSLERGDSYEQY

d_call: NA
v_call: TRBV20-1
j_call: TRBJ2-7
cdr3_aa: SARLVGEQY

d_call: NA
v_call: TRBV5-1
j_call: TRBJ2-1
cdr3_aa: ASSFGGRVYNEQF